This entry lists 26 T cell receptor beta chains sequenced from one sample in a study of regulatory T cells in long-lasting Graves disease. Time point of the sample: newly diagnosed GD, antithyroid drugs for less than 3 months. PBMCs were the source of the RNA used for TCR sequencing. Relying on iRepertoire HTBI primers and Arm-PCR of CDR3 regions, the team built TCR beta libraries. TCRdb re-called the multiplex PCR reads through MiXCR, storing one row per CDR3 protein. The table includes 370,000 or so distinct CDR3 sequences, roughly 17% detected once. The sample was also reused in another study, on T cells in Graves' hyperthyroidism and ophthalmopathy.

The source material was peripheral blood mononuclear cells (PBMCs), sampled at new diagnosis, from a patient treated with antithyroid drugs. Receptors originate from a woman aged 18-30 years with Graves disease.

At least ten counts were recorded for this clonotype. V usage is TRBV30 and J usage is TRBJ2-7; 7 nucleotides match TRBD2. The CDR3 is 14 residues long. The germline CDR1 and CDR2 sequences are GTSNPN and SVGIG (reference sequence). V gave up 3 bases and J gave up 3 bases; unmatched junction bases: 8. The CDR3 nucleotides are TGTGCCTGGAGACCCGGGACTAAAGGCTACGAGCAGTACTTC. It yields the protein CAWRPGTKGYEQYF.

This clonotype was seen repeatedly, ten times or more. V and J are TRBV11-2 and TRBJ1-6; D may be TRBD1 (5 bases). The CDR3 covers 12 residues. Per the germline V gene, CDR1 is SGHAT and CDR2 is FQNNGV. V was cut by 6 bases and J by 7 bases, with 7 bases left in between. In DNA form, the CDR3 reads TGTGCCAGCAGGGGGCTCAATTCACCCCTCCACTTT. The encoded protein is CASRGLNSPLHF.

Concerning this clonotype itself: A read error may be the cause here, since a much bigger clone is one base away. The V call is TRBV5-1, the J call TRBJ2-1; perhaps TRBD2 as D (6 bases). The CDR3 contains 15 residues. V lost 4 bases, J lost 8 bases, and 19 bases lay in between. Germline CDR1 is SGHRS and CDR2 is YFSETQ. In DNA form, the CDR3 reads TGCGCCAGCAGCCGCTCCGGGACTGGCGGTGATGAGCAGTTCTTC. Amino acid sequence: CASSRSGTGGDEQFF.

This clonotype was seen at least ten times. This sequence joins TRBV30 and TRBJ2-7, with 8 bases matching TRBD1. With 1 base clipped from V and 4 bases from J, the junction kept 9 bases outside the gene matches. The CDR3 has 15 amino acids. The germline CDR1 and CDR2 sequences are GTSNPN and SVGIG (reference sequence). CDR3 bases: TGTGCCTGGAGTGAAGACAGGGGAATTAGATACGAGCAGTACTTC. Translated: CAWSEDRGIRYEQYF. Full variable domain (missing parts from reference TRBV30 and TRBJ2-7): SQTIHQWPATLVQPVGSPLSLECTVEGTSNPNLYWYRQAAGRGLQLLFYSVGIGQISSEVPQNLSASRPQDRQFILSSKKLLLSDSGFYLCAWSEDRGIRYEQYFGPGTRLTVT.

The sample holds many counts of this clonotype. The DNA of the CDR3 is TGTGCCAGCAGCTCTTCTAGCGGGAACACAGATACGCAGTATTTT. It specifies CASSSSSGNTDTQYF. The J gene is TRBJ2-3, the V gene TRBV7-9; 9 nucleotides match TRBD2. Per germline, CDR1 SEHNR and CDR2 FQNEAQ (reference sequence). V trimming: 4 bases; J trimming: 2 bases; junction bases outside the gene matches: 4. The CDR3 is 15 amino acids. Looking up the rest from reference TRBV7-9 and TRBJ2-3 gives the full variable domain: DTGVSQNPRHKITKRGQNVTFRCDPISEHNRLYWYRQTLGQGPEFLTYFQNEAQLEKSRLLSDRFSAERPKGSFSTLEIQRTEQGDSAMYLCASSSSSGNTDTQYFGPGTRLTVL.

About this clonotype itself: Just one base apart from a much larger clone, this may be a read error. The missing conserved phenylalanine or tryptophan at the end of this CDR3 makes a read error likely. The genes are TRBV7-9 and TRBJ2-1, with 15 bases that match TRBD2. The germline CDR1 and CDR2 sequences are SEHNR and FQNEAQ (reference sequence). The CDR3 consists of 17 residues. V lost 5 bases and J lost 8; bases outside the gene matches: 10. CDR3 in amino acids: CASSAKRGLAGGYEQFL. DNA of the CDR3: TGTGCCAGCAGCGCAAAACGAGGACTAGCGGGAGGGTATGAGCAGTTCCTC.

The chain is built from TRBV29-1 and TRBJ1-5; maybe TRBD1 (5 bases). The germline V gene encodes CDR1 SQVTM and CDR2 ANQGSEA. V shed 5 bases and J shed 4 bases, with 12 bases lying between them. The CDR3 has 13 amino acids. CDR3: CSVIDSLNQPQHF. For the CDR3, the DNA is TGCAGCGTTATAGACAGCCTAAATCAGCCCCAGCATTTT.

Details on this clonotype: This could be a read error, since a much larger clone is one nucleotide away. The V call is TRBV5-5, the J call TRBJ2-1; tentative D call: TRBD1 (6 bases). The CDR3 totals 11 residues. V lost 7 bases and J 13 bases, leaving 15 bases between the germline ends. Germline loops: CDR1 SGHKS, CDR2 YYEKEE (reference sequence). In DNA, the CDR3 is TGTGCCAGCGGCCGGACAGTCCCCCAGTTCTTC. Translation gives CASGRTVPQFF.

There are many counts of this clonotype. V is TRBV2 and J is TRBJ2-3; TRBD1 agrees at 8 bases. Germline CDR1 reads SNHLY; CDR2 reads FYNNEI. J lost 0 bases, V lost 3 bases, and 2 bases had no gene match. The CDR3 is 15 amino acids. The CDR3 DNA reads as TGTGCCAGCAGTGAGGACAGGGCTAGCACAGATACGCAGTATTTT. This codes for CASSEDRASTDTQYF.

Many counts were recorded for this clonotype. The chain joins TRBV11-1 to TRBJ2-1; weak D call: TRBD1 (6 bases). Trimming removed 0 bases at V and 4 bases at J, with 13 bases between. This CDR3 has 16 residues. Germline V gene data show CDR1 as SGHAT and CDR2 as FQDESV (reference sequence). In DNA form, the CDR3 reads TGTGCCAGCAGCTTAGCGGGGGCACTGTCGTACAATGAGCAGTTCTTC. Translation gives CASSLAGALSYNEQFF. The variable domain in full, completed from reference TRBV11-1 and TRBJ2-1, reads EAEVAQSPRYKITEKSQAVAFWCDPISGHATLYWYRQILGQGPELLVQFQDESVVDDSQLPKDRFSAERLKGVDSTLKIQPAELGDSAMYLCASSLAGALSYNEQFFGPGTRLTVL.

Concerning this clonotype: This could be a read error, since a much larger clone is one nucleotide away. The DNA of the CDR3 is TGTGCCAGCAGCCTCGGACGGGGAGGGGCAGAGACCCAGTACTTC. Encoded protein: CASSLGRGGAETQYF. The rearrangement uses TRBV3-1 and TRBJ2-3; 7 bases match TRBD2. TRBJ2-5 matches the DNA end more closely, so the J call is doubtful. The CDR3 runs 15 residues. Germline V gene sequence: CDR1 LGHDT, CDR2 YNNKEL (reference sequence).

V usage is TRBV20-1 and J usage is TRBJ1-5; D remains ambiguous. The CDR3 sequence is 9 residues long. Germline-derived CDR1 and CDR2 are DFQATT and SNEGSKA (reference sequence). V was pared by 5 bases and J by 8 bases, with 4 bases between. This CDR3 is CSAAEPQHF. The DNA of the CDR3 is TGCAGTGCTGCGGAGCCCCAGCATTTT.

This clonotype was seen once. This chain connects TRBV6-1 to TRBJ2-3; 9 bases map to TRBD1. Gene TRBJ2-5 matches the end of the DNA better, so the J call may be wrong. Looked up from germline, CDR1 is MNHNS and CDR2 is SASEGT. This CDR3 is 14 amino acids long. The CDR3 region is CASSEGTGVETQYF. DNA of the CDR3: TGTGCCAGCAGTGAAGGGACAGGGGTGGAGACCCAGTACTTC.

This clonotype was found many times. The CDR3 DNA is TGTGCCAGCAGTTCGAGGACAGGCCCTGAAGCTTTCTTT. It codes for CASSSRTGPEAFF. This chain joins TRBV28 and TRBJ1-1, with 7 nucleotides matching TRBD1. Trimming cost V 4 bases and J 6 bases; bases outside gene matches: 5. This CDR3 comprises 13 residues. Looked up from germline, CDR1 is MDHEN and CDR2 is SYDVKM.

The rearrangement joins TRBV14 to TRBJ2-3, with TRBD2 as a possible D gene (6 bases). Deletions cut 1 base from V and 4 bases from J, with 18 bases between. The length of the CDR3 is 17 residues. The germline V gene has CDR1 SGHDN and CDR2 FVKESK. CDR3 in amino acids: CASSQGARRGSADTQYF. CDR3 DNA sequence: TGTGCCAGCAGCCAAGGGGCCCGGCGGGGAAGCGCAGATACGCAGTATTTT.

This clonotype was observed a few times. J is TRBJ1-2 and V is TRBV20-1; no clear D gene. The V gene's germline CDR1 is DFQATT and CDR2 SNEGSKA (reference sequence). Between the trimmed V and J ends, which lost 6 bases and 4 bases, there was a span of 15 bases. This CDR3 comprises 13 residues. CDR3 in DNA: TGCAGTGCCCCAAGCTGGGATGTCTATGGCTACACCTTC. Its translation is CSAPSWDVYGYTF.

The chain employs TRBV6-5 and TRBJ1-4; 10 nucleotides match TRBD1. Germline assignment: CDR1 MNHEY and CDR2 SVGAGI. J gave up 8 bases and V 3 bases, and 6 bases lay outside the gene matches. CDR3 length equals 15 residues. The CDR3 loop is CASSYLGTGEEKLFF. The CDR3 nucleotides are TGTGCCAGCAGTTATCTCGGGACAGGGGAAGAAAAACTGTTTTTT.

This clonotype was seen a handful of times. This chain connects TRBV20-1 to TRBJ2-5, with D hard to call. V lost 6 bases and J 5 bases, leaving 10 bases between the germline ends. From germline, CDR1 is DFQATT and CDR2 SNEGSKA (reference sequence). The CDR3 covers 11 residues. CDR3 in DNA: TGCAGTGCCAAGATCGTCGAGACCCAGTACTTC. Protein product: CSAKIVETQYF.

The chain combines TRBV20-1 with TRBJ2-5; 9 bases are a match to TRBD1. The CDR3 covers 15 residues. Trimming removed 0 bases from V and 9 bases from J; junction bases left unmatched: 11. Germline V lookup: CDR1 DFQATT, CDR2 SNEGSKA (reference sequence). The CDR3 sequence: CSARDQTGGSGAQYF. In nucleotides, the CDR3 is TGCAGTGCTAGAGACCAGACAGGGGGATCCGGGGCCCAGTACTTC.

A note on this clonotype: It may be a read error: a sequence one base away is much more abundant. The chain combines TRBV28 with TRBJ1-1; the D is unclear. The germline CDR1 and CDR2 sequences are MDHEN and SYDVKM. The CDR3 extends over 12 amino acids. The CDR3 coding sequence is TGTGCCAGCAGTTTAGGGTGGGCTGAAACTTTCTTT. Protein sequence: CASSLGWAETFF.

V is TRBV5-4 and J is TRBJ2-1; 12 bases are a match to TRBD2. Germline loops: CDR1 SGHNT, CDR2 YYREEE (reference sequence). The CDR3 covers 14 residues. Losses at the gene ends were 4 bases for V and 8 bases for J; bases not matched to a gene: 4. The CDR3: CASSLAGGPHEQFF. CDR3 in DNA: TGTGCCAGCAGCCTAGCGGGAGGGCCTCATGAGCAGTTCTTC.

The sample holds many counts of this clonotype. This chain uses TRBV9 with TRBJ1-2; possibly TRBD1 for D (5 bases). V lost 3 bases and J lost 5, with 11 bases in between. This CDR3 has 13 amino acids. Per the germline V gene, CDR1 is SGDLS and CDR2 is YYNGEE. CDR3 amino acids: CASSADSLYGYTF. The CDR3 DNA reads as TGTGCCAGCAGCGCCGACAGTCTATATGGCTACACCTTC.

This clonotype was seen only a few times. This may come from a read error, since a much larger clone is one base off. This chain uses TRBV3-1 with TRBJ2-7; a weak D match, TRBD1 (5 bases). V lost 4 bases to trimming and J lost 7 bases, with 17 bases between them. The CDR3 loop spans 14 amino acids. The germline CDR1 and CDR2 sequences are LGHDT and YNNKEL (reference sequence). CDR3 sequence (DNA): TGTGCCAGCAGCCCCCGGACACACTACAATGAGCAGTACTTC. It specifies CASSPRTHYNEQYF.

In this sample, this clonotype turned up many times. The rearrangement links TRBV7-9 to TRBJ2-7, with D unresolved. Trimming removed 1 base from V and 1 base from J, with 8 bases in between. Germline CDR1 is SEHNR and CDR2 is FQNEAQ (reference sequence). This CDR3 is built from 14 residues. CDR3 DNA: TGTGCCAGCAGCTTAGACACAAGGTCCTACGAGCAGTACTTC. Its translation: CASSLDTRSYEQYF.

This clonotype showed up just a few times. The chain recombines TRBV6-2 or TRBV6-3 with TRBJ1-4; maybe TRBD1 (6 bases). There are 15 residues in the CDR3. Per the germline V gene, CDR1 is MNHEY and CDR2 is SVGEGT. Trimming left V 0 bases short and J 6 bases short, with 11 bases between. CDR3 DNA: TGTGCCAGCAGTTACTCGGCGACAGGTTATGAAAAACTGTTTTTT. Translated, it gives CASSYSATGYEKLFF.

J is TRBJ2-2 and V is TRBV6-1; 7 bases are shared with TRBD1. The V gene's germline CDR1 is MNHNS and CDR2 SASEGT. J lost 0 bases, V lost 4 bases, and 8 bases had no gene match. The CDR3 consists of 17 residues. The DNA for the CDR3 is TGTGCCAGCAGTGGACAGGGTCGAACTACGAACACCGGGGAGCTGTTTTTT. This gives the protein CASSGQGRTTNTGELFF.